Below, one T cell receptor (beta chain) is given with its context. Per the study methods: For nucleated cells, counts were estimated from reference gene primer amplification. Clones were sequenced by immunoSEQ multiplex PCR, and TCRdb holds only the in-frame ones, with some missing. V, J and clone size are taken as reported in that table, and D and trimming were inferred from the DNA itself. The sample has about 96,000 clones, around 85% seen once. V was shortened by 6 bases and J by 7 bases, with 25 bases between the two germline ends. This CDR3 is built from 17 residues. Germline V CDR1 and CDR2: SGHVS, FNYEAQ. The entry originates in a study of blood T cell repertoires in COVID-19. Study-wide background: Sites across the United States, Italy and Spain contributed samples from acute and convalescent COVID-19. T cells, B-cell-depleted T cells, or PBMCs supplied cDNA or gDNA.

Material: peripheral blood. The chain joins TRBV7-6 to TRBJ1-5, with D possibly TRBD1 on 5 matching bases. The sequence was obtained from a woman aged 60 to 75 with acute or convalescent COVID-19. CDR3 DNA: TGTGCCAGCAGTCCAAGCCCAGCAGGGATCTTGAACCAGCCCCAGCATTTT. Protein sequence: CASSPSPAGILNQPQHF.